Detailed here is one TCR beta chain. This record belongs to a study of siplizumab effects on memory and regulatory T cells. The length of the CDR3 is 15 residues. Trimming removed 0 bases from V and 1 base from J, with 9 bases in between. Germline-derived CDR1 and CDR2 are SGHKS and YYEKEE (reference sequence). Assaying covered roughly 100,000 TCR templates per sample. This table comes from immunoSEQ multiplex PCR, and its TCRdb copy is limited to in-frame clones, with some not included. The table lists some 97,000 clones, about 91% of them singletons. This receptor was taken from a human donor in good health. The sample consisted of CD4+ T cells sorted from blood. The V and J genes are TRBV5-5 and TRBJ2-3, with D perhaps matching TRBD1 or TRBD2 (5 bases each). The DNA for the CDR3 is TGTGCCAGCAGCTTGGATAGGGGACGCACAGATACGCAGTATTTT. Residues: CASSLDRGRTDTQYF. The full variable domain, in which reference TRBV5-5 and TRBJ2-3 provide the parts outside the CDR3, is DAGVTQSPTHLIKTRGQQVTLRCSPISGHKSVSWYQQVLGQGPQFIFQYYEKEERGRGNFPDRFSARQFPNYSSELNVNALLLGDSALYLCASSLDRGRTDTQYFGPGTRLTVL.